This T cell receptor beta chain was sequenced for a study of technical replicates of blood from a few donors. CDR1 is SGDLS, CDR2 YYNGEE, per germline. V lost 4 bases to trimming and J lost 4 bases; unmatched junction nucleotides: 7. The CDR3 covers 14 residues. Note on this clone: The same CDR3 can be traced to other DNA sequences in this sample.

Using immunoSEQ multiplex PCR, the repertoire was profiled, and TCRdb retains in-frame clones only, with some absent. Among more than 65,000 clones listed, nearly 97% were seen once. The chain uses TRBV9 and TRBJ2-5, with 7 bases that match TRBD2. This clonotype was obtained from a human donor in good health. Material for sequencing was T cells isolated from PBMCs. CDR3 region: CASSPSGGGETQYF. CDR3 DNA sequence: TGTGCCAGCAGCCCCTCGGGAGGCGGAGAGACCCAGTACTTC.